Presented here are 24 T cell receptor beta chains from one specimen sequenced in a study of T-cell memory formation after mild COVID-19 (TCRdb year 2021). The library was generated by 5' RACE. TCRdb names Illumina NovaSeq 6000 as the instrument used. Clones were called with MiXCR by TCRdb after fastp trimmed the public reads at Q25, and only in-frame beta chains were retained. All rows with the same CDR3 protein become a single entry with the most common DNA and genes. Here the sample has hundreds of thousands of distinct CDR3 sequences; roughly 20% occur a single time. The top ten clonotypes cover 21% of the sample. Sequenced sample: PBMCs or a T cell subset sorted from them (not recorded which). The receptors stem from a man aged 18 to 35 who had mild COVID-19 (a few samples of this study predate the infection). The sample titles of this study are shuffled in the database, so cell type and time point are left out; the donor was told from shared clones.

This chain joins TRBV27 and TRBJ2-4; D is undetermined. CDR3 length equals 14 residues. V was shortened by 5 bases and J by 3 bases, with 11 bases between the two germline ends. CDR1 and CDR2 (germline): MNHEY, SMNVEV (reference sequence). Here the CDR3 reads CASSPTWGKNIQYF. The CDR3 region has the DNA TGTGCCAGCAGTCCCACATGGGGCAAAAACATTCAGTACTTC.

The chain employs TRBV5-1 and TRBJ1-1; D is perhaps TRBD1 (5 bases). There are 14 residues in the CDR3. CDR1 is SGHRS and CDR2 is YFSETQ in the germline V gene. V was clipped by 3 bases and J by 4 bases, with 13 bases between them. CDR3 sequence (DNA): TGCGCCAGCAGCTACGAGGCTAGGGGCACTGAAGCTTTCTTT. The encoded protein is CASSYEARGTEAFF.

The sample holds one count of this clonotype. The V call is TRBV6-2 or TRBV6-3, the J call TRBJ2-7; D not certain. V was cut by 0 bases and J by 7 bases, with 10 bases left in between. The CDR3 spans 13 residues. The germline V gene has CDR1 MNHEY and CDR2 SVGEGT. CDR3 DNA: TGTGCCAGCAGTTACTCGGGGTTTCGGGAGCAGTACGTC. The encoded protein is CASSYSGFREQYV.

The CDR3 nucleotides read TGTGCCAGCTCCCGCGGACAGGGGCTATCCTACGAGCAGTACTTC. Translation gives CASSRGQGLSYEQYF. The chain joins TRBV18 to TRBJ2-7; 9 bases map to TRBD1. V shed 6 bases, J shed 1 base, and the junction held 7 bases outside the gene matches. Germline V lookup: CDR1 KGHSH, CDR2 LQKENI. CDR3 length: 15 amino acids.

The CDR3 is CASSSPHTGQETQYF. The CDR3 nucleotides are TGTGCCAGCAGCTCACCCCATACGGGCCAAGAGACCCAGTACTTC. The gene calls are TRBV6-2 or TRBV6-3 and TRBJ2-5; D ambiguous. The CDR3 is made up of 15 amino acids. CDR1 is MNHEY, CDR2 SVGEGT, per germline. Trimming pared 6 bases from V and 1 base from J, leaving 15 bases between.

The V and J genes are TRBV27 and TRBJ2-1; D perhaps matches TRBD1 (5 bases). The CDR3 contains 14 residues. Germline CDR1 is MNHEY and CDR2 is SMNVEV (reference sequence). Between the trimmed V and J ends, which lost 8 bases and 4 bases, there was a span of 15 bases. The CDR3 DNA is TGTGCCAGCCCTACGACCCGACAGTACAATGAGCAGTTCTTC. The encoded protein is CASPTTRQYNEQFF.

This clonotype has just a few counts. The V gene is TRBV10-3, the J gene TRBJ1-6; the match to TRBD1 covers 8 bases. There are 14 residues in the CDR3. In germline, CDR1 is ENHRY, CDR2 SYGVKD. Trimming removed 6 bases from V and 6 bases from J; junction bases left unmatched: 4. CDR3 coding DNA: TGTGCCATCAGGGAGGACAGGGTTAATTCACCCCTCCACTTT. Residues: CAIREDRVNSPLHF.

The chain employs TRBV27 and TRBJ1-1, with TRBD1 identical over 8 bases. V shed 2 bases and J 2 bases; nucleotides not matched to a gene: 4. Germline V gene data show CDR1 as MNHEY and CDR2 as SMNVEV (reference sequence). The CDR3 loop spans 15 amino acids. The CDR3 DNA sequence: TGTGCCAGCAGTTTAAATACAGGGGGTAACACTGAAGCTTTCTTT. Translation gives CASSLNTGGNTEAFF.

The chain uses TRBV20-1 and TRBJ2-5, with TRBD2 identical over 9 bases. V was pared by 5 bases and J by 5 bases, with 6 bases of the junction left unmatched. CDR1 is DFQATT and CDR2 is SNEGSKA in the germline V gene (reference sequence). The CDR3 is 13 residues long. The CDR3 region has the DNA TGCAGTGCTGGAAGGACTAGCGCTGAGACCCAGTACTTC. Protein: CSAGRTSAETQYF.

The table lists this clonotype with a few counts. The J gene is TRBJ1-1, the V gene TRBV5-6; perhaps TRBD1 as D (5 bases). The CDR3 totals 14 residues. Trimming pared 0 bases from V and 4 bases from J, leaving 10 bases between. The germline gives CDR1 SGHDT, CDR2 YYEEEE. CDR3 DNA: TGTGCCAGCAGCTTGGTGGGGGAACCCACTGAAGCTTTCTTT. This codes for CASSLVGEPTEAFF.

This sequence joins TRBV12-3 or TRBV12-4 and TRBJ2-1; TRBD2 matches at 13 bases. After removal of 1 base from V and 12 bases from J, the junction contained 6 bases not matched to a gene. The CDR3 is made up of 15 amino acids. The DNA for the CDR3 is TGTGCCAGCAGTTTAGTACTAGCGGGGGGGTCTGTGCAGTTCTTC. This encodes CASSLVLAGGSVQFF.

This chain links TRBV5-1 with TRBJ1-1; the D gene is possibly TRBD1 (5 bases). CDR3 length equals 14 residues. V lost 4 bases and J lost 7, with 17 bases in between. CDR1 SGHRS and CDR2 YFSETQ come from the germline V gene. CDR3 loop: CASSLEGNGGEAFF. The CDR3 bases are TGCGCCAGCAGCCTAGAGGGGAACGGCGGTGAAGCTTTCTTT.

This clonotype was detected only a few times. V gene TRBV5-1 combines with J gene TRBJ2-2, with TRBD2 identical over 7 bases. The V and J ends lost 3 bases and 3 bases, in that order; junction bases with no gene match: 5. From germline, CDR1 is SGHRS and CDR2 YFSETQ. The CDR3 length is 15 residues. CDR3 sequence reads: CASSWLRGDTGELFF. The CDR3 DNA follows: TGCGCCAGCAGCTGGCTTCGGGGGGACACCGGGGAGCTGTTTTTT.

This clonotype was found a few times. This rearrangement joins TRBV11-1 to TRBJ2-1; D is perhaps TRBD1 (6 bases). V was cut by 5 bases and J by 6 bases, with 11 bases left in between. Germline CDR1 and CDR2: SGHAT and FQDESV (reference sequence). The CDR3 totals 13 residues. CDR3 bases: TGTGCCAGCAGCCCAGGACAGCTCAATGAGCAGTTCTTC. This codes for CASSPGQLNEQFF.

The chain combines TRBV5-1 with TRBJ2-1; no clear D. Looked up from germline, CDR1 is SGHRS and CDR2 is YFSETQ. V lost 5 bases to trimming and J lost 10 bases, with 13 bases between them. The CDR3 totals 12 residues. The CDR3 is CASRYYPGEQFF. CDR3 DNA: TGCGCCAGCAGGTATTACCCAGGCGAGCAGTTCTTC.

This clonotype turned up a few times. The chain recombines TRBV6-5 with TRBJ1-4; 8 nucleotides line up with TRBD1. J lost 0 bases, V lost 0 bases, and 0 bases had no gene match. CDR1 and CDR2 from the germline V gene are MNHEY and SVGAGI. The CDR3 covers 16 residues. CDR3 nucleotide sequence: TGTGCCAGCAGTTACTCGACAGGGGCAACTAATGAAAAACTGTTTTTT. Translating gives CASSYSTGATNEKLFF.

This clonotype was picked up many times. In DNA, the CDR3 is TGCGCCAGCAGCTTGGCGGACACCTCCTCGGGGGAGACCCAGTACTTC. It translates to CASSLADTSSGETQYF. The rearrangement uses TRBV5-1 and TRBJ2-5; D may match TRBD1 or TRBD2 (5 bases each). Trimming took 0 bases from V and 5 from J, leaving 17 bases between them. CDR1 and CDR2 (germline): SGHRS, YFSETQ. The CDR3 loop spans 16 amino acids.

This clonotype was counted only a few times. V and J are TRBV5-1 and TRBJ1-1; no firm D call. The germline gives CDR1 SGHRS, CDR2 YFSETQ. Trimming took off 0 bases at V and 3 bases at J, with 9 bases between the two ends. The CDR3 runs 14 residues. Here the CDR3 DNA reads TGCGCCAGCAGCTTGGACGGGCAGTACACTGAAGCTTTCTTT. Translating gives CASSLDGQYTEAFF. Filled out from reference TRBV5-1 and TRBJ1-1, the complete variable domain reads KAGVTQTPRYLIKTRGQQVTLSCSPISGHRSVSWYQQTPGQGLQFLFEYFSETQRNKGNFPGRFSGRQFSNSRSEMNVSTLELGDSALYLCASSLDGQYTEAFFGQGTRLTVV.

Note on this clonotype: One end of the junction fails to match germline, which may point to a read error. V and J are TRBV11-1 and TRBJ2-5, with 11 bases lining up with TRBD2. The CDR3 runs 13 residues. From germline, CDR1 is SGHAT and CDR2 FQDESV (reference sequence). The CDR3 loop is CASSWGLADPQHF. CDR3 sequence (DNA): TGTGCCAGCAGCTGGGGACTAGCGGATCCCCAGCACTTC.

This clonotype was seen a few times. The chain's CDR3 is CASSCPGTGGTRSNQPQHF. Written as DNA, the CDR3 is TGTGCCAGCAGCTGCCCCGGGACAGGGGGAACAAGGAGCAATCAGCCCCAGCATTTT. The V gene is TRBV7-9, the J gene TRBJ1-5, with 11 bases identical to TRBD1. CDR1 SEHNR and CDR2 FQNEAQ come from the germline V gene (reference sequence). This CDR3 contains 19 residues. Trimming took 4 bases from V and 1 from J; bases not matched to a gene: 12.

The chain combines TRBV7-2 with TRBJ2-5; D ambiguous. Germline CDR1 is SGHTA and CDR2 is FQGNSA. CDR3 length equals 16 residues. Trimming removed 2 bases at V and 4 bases at J, with 17 bases between. The CDR3 sequence: CASSLRVGVDTETQYF. CDR3 sequence (DNA): TGTGCCAGCAGCTTAAGAGTCGGCGTGGATACAGAGACCCAGTACTTC.

In its sample, this clonotype was seen a few times. This chain uses TRBV7-9 with TRBJ1-5; a possible D gene is TRBD1 (5 bases). Trimming took off 5 bases at V and 5 bases at J, with 16 bases between the two ends. The germline V gene encodes CDR1 SEHNR and CDR2 FQNEAQ (reference sequence). The CDR3 contains 15 residues. The CDR3 DNA reads as TGTGCCAGCAGCCGAAGCGAGTGGGGCGATCAGCCCCAGCATTTT. It specifies CASSRSEWGDQPQHF.

The chain carries TRBV18 and TRBJ1-4; D is undetermined. The CDR3 has 13 residues. V lost 3 bases and J 11 bases, leaving 13 bases between the germline ends. Per germline, CDR1 KGHSH and CDR2 LQKENI. The CDR3 is CASSPDGLMKLFF. The CDR3 region has the DNA TGTGCCAGCTCACCGGACGGCCTAATGAAACTGTTTTTT.

CDR3: CASSQVLGTQYF. CDR3 DNA sequence: TGCGCCAGCAGCCAAGTCCTCGGGACCCAGTACTTC. The chain couples TRBV4-1 to TRBJ2-5; D is uncertain. CDR1 is MGHRA and CDR2 is YSYEKL in the germline V gene. V was trimmed by 1 base and J by 7 bases, leaving 7 bases between them. The CDR3 has 12 residues.